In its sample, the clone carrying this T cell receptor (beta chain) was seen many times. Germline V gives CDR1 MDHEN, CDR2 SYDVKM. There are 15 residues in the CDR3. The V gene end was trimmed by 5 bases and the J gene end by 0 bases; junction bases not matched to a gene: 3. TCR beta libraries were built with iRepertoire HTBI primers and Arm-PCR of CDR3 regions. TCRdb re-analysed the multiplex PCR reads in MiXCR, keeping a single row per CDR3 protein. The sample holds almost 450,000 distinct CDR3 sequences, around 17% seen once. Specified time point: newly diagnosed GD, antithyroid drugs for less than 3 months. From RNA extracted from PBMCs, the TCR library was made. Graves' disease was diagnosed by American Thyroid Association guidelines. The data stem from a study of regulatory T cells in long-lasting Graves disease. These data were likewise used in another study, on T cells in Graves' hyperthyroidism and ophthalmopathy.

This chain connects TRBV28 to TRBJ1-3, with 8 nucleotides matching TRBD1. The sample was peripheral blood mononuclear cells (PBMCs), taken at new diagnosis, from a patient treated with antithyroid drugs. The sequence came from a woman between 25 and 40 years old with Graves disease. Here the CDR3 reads CASSGQGPSGNTIYF. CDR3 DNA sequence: TGTGCCAGCAGTGGACAGGGTCCCTCTGGAAACACCATATATTTT.